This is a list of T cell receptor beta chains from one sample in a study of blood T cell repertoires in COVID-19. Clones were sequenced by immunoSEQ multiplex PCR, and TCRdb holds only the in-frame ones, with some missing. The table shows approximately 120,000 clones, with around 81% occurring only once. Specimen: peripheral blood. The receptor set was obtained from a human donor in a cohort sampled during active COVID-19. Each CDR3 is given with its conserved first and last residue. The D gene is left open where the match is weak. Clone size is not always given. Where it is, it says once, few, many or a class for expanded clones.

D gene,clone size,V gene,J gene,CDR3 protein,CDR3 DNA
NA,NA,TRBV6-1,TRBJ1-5,CASSEWGQRDQPQHF,TGTGCCAGCAGTGAATGGGGACAACGGGATCAGCCCCAGCATTTT
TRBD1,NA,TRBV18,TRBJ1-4,CASSPDRGQVNEKLFF,TGTGCCAGCTCACCGGACAGGGGGCAGGTTAATGAAAAACTGTTTTTT
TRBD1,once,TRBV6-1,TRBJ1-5,CASSDFTGDQPQHF,TGTGCCAGCAGTGATTTTACAGGGGATCAGCCCCAGCATTTT
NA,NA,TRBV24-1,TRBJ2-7,CATSDRGHHRSYEQYF,TGTGCCACCAGTGATCGAGGACACCACAGAAGCTACGAGCAGTACTTC
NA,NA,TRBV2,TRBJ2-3,CASSEQSDTQYF,TGTGCCAGCAGTGAACAATCCGATACGCAGTATTTT
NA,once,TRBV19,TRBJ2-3,CASSIPGSGTDTQYF,TGTGCCAGTAGTATTCCCGGGAGTGGCACAGATACGCAGTATTTT
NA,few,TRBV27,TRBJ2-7,CASSFAQGHSEQYF,TGTGCCAGCAGTTTCGCCCAGGGGCATTCCGAGCAGTACTTC
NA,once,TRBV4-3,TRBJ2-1,CASSQDWNYEQFF,TGCGCCAGCAGCCAGGACTGGAACTATGAGCAGTTCTTC
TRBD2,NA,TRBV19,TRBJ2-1,CASSMSGGHRYNEQFF,TGTGCCAGTAGTATGAGCGGGGGGCATCGATACAATGAGCAGTTCTTC
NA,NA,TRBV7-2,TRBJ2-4,CASSLNRVAKNIQYF,TGTGCCAGCAGCTTGAACAGGGTAGCCAAAAACATTCAGTACTTC
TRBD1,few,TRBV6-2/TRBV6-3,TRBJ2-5,CASSYLGQGETQYF,TGTGCCAGCAGTTACTTGGGACAGGGAGAGACCCAGTACTTC
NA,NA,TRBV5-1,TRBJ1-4,CASATGSTNEKLFF,TGCGCCAGCGCAACAGGCTCAACTAATGAAAAACTGTTTTTT
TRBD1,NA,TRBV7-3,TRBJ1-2,CASSPDGTGGNYGYTF,TGTGCCAGCAGCCCAGATGGGACAGGGGGTAACTATGGCTACACCTTC
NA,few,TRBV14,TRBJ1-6,CASSQTGPSPLHF,TGTGCCAGCAGCCAAACAGGACCTTCACCCCTCCACTTT
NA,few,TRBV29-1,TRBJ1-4,CSGAAGLNEKLFF,TGCAGCGGGGCCGCCGGACTTAATGAAAAACTGTTTTTT
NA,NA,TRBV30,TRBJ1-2,CAWSWGGRDGYTF,TGTGCCTGGAGTTGGGGGGGGAGGGATGGCTACACCTTC
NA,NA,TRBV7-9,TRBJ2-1,CASSSYGNEQFF,TGTGCCAGCAGTTCCTACGGCAATGAGCAGTTCTTC
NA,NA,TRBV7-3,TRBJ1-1,CASSSQGNTEAFF,TGTGCCAGCAGCTCGCAGGGTAACACTGAAGCTTTCTTT
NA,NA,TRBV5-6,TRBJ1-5,CASSLAAGNQPQHF,TGTGCCAGCAGCTTGGCTGCCGGGAATCAGCCCCAGCATTTT
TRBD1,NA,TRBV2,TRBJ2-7,CASRPTGTGGAYF,TGTGCCAGCAGGCCCACCGGGACAGGGGGCGCTTACTTC
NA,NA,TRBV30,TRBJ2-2,CARAGTPYSRELFF,TGTGCCAGGGCCGGGACACCCTACTCGCGGGAGCTGTTTTTT
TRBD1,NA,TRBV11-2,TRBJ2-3,CASSRGGQGGNTQYF,TGTGCCAGCAGCCGCGGAGGACAGGGGGGAAATACGCAGTATTTT
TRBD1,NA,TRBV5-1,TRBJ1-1,CASSTGQGKNTEAFF,TGCGCCAGCAGCACGGGACAGGGGAAGAACACTGAAGCTTTCTTT
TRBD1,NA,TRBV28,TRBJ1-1,CASSSGGLTTEAFF,TGTGCCAGCAGTTCAGGGGGCTTGACGACTGAAGCTTTCTTT
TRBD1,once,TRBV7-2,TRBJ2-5,CASSSRDRDGRETQYF,TGTGCCAGCAGCTCCCGGGACAGGGATGGAAGGGAGACCCAGTACTTC
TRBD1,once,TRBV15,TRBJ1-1,CATSRGTGGTEAFF,TGTGCCACCAGCAGAGGGACAGGGGGCACTGAAGCTTTCTTT
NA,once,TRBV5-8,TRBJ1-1,CASSLKGGDTGDTEAFF,TGTGCCAGCAGCTTGAAAGGCGGCGACACGGGGGACACTGAAGCTTTCTTT
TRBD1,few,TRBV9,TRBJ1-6,CASSETGTVNSPLHF,TGTGCCAGCAGCGAGACCGGGACAGTTAATTCACCCCTCCACTTT
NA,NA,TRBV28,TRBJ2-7,CASSSGDPEQYF,TGTGCCAGCAGTTCGGGGGATCCGGAGCAGTACTTC
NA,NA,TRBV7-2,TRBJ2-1,CASSLEQVGNEQFF,TGTGCCAGCAGCTTAGAACAGGTAGGAAATGAGCAGTTCTTC
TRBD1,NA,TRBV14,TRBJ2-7,CASSFGQGLAYEQYF,TGTGCCAGCAGCTTTGGACAGGGACTCGCCTACGAGCAGTACTTC
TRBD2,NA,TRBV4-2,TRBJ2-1,CASSPQVSGRLIYNEQFF,TGTGCCAGCAGCCCCCAAGTGAGCGGGAGGCTCATTTACAATGAGCAGTTCTTC
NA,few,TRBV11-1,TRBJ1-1,CASSPPGRMNTEAFF,TGTGCCAGCAGCCCCCCAGGTCGCATGAACACTGAAGCTTTCTTT
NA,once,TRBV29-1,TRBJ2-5,CSVGIIGRGQGGTQYF,TGCAGCGTTGGTATAATTGGAAGGGGGCAGGGAGGGACCCAGTACTTC
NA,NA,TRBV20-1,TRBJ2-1,CSVSSRGEQFF,TGCAGTGTTTCCAGCCGGGGTGAGCAGTTCTTC
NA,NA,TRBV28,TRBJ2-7,CASSSPSLGEQYF,TGTGCCAGCAGTTCCCCTTCTCTAGGCGAGCAGTACTTC
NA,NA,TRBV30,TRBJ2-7,CAWRTTSYEQYF,TGTGCCTGGAGGACTACCTCCTACGAGCAGTACTTC
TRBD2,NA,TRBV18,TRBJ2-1,CASSPGTSGGNEQFF,TGTGCCAGCTCACCGGGGACTAGCGGGGGGAATGAGCAGTTCTTC
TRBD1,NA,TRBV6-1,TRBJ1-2,CASSEVQGVYGYTF,TGTGCCAGCAGTGAAGTACAGGGGGTATATGGCTACACCTTC
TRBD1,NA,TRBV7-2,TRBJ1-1,CASSSPTSRGRNTEAFF,TGTGCCAGCAGCTCTCCTACAAGCAGGGGGAGGAACACTGAAGCTTTCTTT
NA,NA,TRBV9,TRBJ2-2,CASSPPGQNTGELFF,TGTGCCAGCAGCCCCCCAGGGCAAAACACCGGGGAGCTGTTTTTT
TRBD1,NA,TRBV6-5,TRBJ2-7,CASSYYRGHEQYF,TGTGCCAGCAGTTACTACAGGGGCCACGAGCAGTACTTC
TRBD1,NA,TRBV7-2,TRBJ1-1,CASSFLRDRNTEAFF,TGTGCCAGCAGCTTCCTCCGGGACAGAAACACTGAAGCTTTCTTT
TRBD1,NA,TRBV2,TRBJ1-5,CASRTGQGVGQPQHF,TGTGCCAGCAGAACAGGACAGGGGGTCGGTCAGCCCCAGCATTTT
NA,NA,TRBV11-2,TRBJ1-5,CASSDGGGWQPQHF,TGTGCCAGCAGCGATGGGGGGGGATGGCAGCCCCAGCATTTT
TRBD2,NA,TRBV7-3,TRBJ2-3,CASSLGTSSRTDTQYF,TGTGCCAGCAGCTTGGGGACTAGCAGTAGGACAGATACGCAGTATTTT
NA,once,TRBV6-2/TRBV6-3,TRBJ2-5,CASSAGLKETQYF,TGTGCCAGCAGCGCCGGACTTAAAGAGACCCAGTACTTC
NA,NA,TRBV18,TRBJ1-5,CASSRRDVSNQPQHF,TGTGCCAGCTCTAGGCGGGACGTTAGCAATCAGCCCCAGCATTTT
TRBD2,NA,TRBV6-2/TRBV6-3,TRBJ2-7,CASSLTSGIGEQYF,TGTGCCAGCAGTTTAACTAGCGGGATTGGCGAGCAGTACTTC
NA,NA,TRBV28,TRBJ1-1,CASTGDRGRSEAFF,TGTGCCAGCACTGGGGATAGGGGGAGAAGTGAAGCTTTCTTT
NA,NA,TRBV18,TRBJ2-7,CASSPPTGTAYEQYF,TGTGCCAGCTCACCACCTACCGGTACTGCCTACGAGCAGTACTTC
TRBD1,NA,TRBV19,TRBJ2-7,CASSTLTGATYEQYF,TGTGCCAGTAGTACCCTGACAGGGGCTACCTACGAGCAGTACTTC
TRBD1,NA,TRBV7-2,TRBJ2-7,CASSPDRPPYEQYF,TGTGCCAGCAGCCCGGACAGGCCCCCCTACGAGCAGTACTTC
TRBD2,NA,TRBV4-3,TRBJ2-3,CASSQDLGGPTDTQYF,TGCGCCAGCAGCCAAGACTTGGGAGGGCCTACAGATACGCAGTATTTT
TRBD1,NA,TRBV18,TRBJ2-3,CASSLRDRLTADTQYF,TGTGCCAGCTCACTCCGGGACAGACTAACTGCAGATACGCAGTATTTT
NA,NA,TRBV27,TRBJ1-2,CASSPRFLVYGYTF,TGTGCCAGCAGCCCCAGGTTTCTCGTCTATGGCTACACCTTC
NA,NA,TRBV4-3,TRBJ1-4,CASSQDSGEQGLNEKLFF,TGCGCCAGCAGCCAAGATTCAGGGGAACAGGGTCTCAATGAAAAACTGTTTTTT
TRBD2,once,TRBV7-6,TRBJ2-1,CASSLGLAGFYHEQFF,TGTGCCAGCAGCTTAGGGCTAGCGGGATTTTACCATGAGCAGTTCTTC
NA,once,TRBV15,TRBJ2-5,CATSRDPARAETQYF,TGTGCCACCAGCAGAGATCCGGCCAGGGCAGAGACCCAGTACTTC
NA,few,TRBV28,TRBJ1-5,CASRRISNQPQHF,TGTGCCAGCAGGAGAATTAGCAATCAGCCCCAGCATTTT